This passage covers 6 T cell receptor beta chains from one sample sequenced in a study of early T cells in non-severe SARS-CoV-2 infection. Using its own MiXCR run on the 5' RACE reads, TCRdb lists one record per CDR3 protein. The repertoire consists of about 60,000 distinct CDR3 sequences, with around 13% occurring once and the leading ten covering 4.8%. The material sequenced was whole blood. The receptors were gathered from an adult who was a healthcare worker with PCR-confirmed SARS-CoV-2 infection or an uninfected control (not recorded which).

This clonotype was counted many times. V gene TRBV29-1 combines with J gene TRBJ2-1; possibly TRBD1 or TRBD2 for D (5 bases each). The CDR3 is 12 amino acids. CDR1 and CDR2 (germline): SQVTM, ANQGSEA. Trimming removed 6 bases from V and 13 bases from J, with 19 bases in between. The CDR3 nucleotides read TGCAGCGTGGTTAATGGGGGAGTGTATCAGTTCTTC. This gives the protein CSVVNGGVYQFF.

This clonotype was recorded at least ten times. The rearrangement joins TRBV18 to TRBJ1-6; no firm D call. Trimming cost V 3 bases and J 5 bases, with 8 bases left between them. CDR1 is KGHSH, CDR2 LQKENI, per germline. The length of the CDR3 is 14 residues. CDR3 sequence (DNA): TGTGCCAGCTCACCCTCAGGAAATAATTCACCCCTCCACTTT. As protein: CASSPSGNNSPLHF.

Ten or more counts support this clonotype. The chain employs TRBV6-2 or TRBV6-3 and TRBJ2-7; no clear D gene. The germline CDR1 and CDR2 sequences are MNHEY and SVGEGT. V lost 6 bases and J 3 bases, leaving 12 bases between the germline ends. This CDR3 has 13 amino acids. The CDR3 loop reads CASSFQVGYEQYF. In DNA, the CDR3 is TGTGCCAGCAGCTTTCAAGTCGGCTACGAGCAGTACTTC.

This clonotype has a handful of counts. This chain uses TRBV20-1 with TRBJ2-1; D not resolved. This CDR3 has 13 residues. The V and J ends lost 5 bases and 4 bases respectively, with 12 bases between them. Germline V CDR1 and CDR2: DFQATT, SNEGSKA (reference sequence). CDR3: CSAQGPGYNEQFF. For the CDR3, the DNA is TGCAGTGCTCAAGGGCCCGGATACAATGAGCAGTTCTTC.

This clonotype was counted only a few times. The chain links TRBV6-2 or TRBV6-3 to TRBJ2-7, with TRBD2 identical over 9 bases. This CDR3 region has 15 residues. The germline V gene encodes CDR1 MNHEY and CDR2 SVGEGT. The junction had 9 bases not matched to a gene; V was cut back by 4 bases and J by 5 bases. The CDR3 nucleotides are TGTGCCAGCAGTTCCCCGGGACTAGCCCCCCACGAGCAGTACTTC. This codes for CASSSPGLAPHEQYF.

This clonotype was seen many times. The chain combines TRBV18 with TRBJ1-4; possible D gene TRBD1, 6 bases. Germline loops: CDR1 KGHSH, CDR2 LQKENI. V was trimmed by 6 bases and J by 8 bases, leaving 16 bases between them. The CDR3 is made up of 14 amino acids. The CDR3 nucleotides are TGTGCCAGCTCGACCGGGACACAACGGGAAAAACTGTTTTTT. Translation gives CASSTGTQREKLFF. Full variable domain (remainder filled in from reference TRBV18 and TRBJ1-4): NAGVMQNPRHLVRRRGQEARLRCSPMKGHSHVYWYRQLPEEGLKFMVYLQKENIIDESGMPKERFSAEFPKEGPSILRIQQVVRGDSAAYFCASSTGTQREKLFFGSGTQLSVL.